This passage covers 6 T cell receptor beta chains from one sample sequenced in a study of Graves' ophthalmopathy and Graves' hyperthyroidism. Amplifying from RNA transcripts, the study obtained TCR beta CDR3 regions. HTBI primers primed a first-round RT-PCR, and a second-round multiplex PCR followed. TCRdb re-called the multiplex PCR reads through MiXCR, storing one row per CDR3 protein. The sample records about 740,000 distinct CDR3 sequences, approximately 40% being singletons. The sample comprised peripheral blood. These receptors came from an adult man with Graves' ophthalmopathy.

The J gene is TRBJ2-7, the V gene TRBV7-2; a possible D gene is TRBD2 (6 bases). V dropped 1 base and J dropped 4 bases, with 17 bases sitting between them. Germline CDR1 reads SGHTA; CDR2 reads FQGNSA. CDR3 length: 16 residues. Written as DNA, the CDR3 is TGTGCCAGCAGCTTAGGGGACTCCAAGGGTCTTTACGAGCAGTACTTC. Protein sequence: CASSLGDSKGLYEQYF.

In this sample, this clonotype turned up many times. The J gene is TRBJ1-1, the V gene TRBV7-9; maybe TRBD1 (5 bases). The CDR3 spans 14 residues. Germline CDR1 SEHNR, CDR2 FQNEAQ (reference sequence). V dropped 3 bases and J dropped 1 base, with 9 bases sitting between them. CDR3 in amino acids: CASSLGLGNTEAFF. In DNA form, the CDR3 reads TGTGCCAGCAGCTTGGGGCTAGGGAACACTGAAGCTTTCTTT. Supplemented by reference TRBV7-9 and TRBJ1-1, the full variable domain reads DTGVSQNPRHKITKRGQNVTFRCDPISEHNRLYWYRQTLGQGPEFLTYFQNEAQLEKSRLLSDRFSAERPKGSFSTLEIQRTEQGDSAMYLCASSLGLGNTEAFFGQGTRLTVV.

This clonotype was observed a handful of times. The chain couples TRBV12-3 or TRBV12-4 to TRBJ2-7; 10 positions agree with TRBD1. The CDR3 has 13 residues. The ends lost 5 bases at V and 7 bases at J; junction bases unmatched: 5. The CDR3 DNA sequence: TGTGCCAGCAGTCAACGGACAGGGGGAGAGCAGTACTTC. Translated, it gives CASSQRTGGEQYF.

As regards this clonotype: The junction shows a germline mismatch at one end, possibly a read error. The chain couples TRBV20-1 to TRBJ2-5; 14 positions match TRBD2. The CDR3 is 15 residues long. Germline V gives CDR1 DFQATT, CDR2 SNEGSKA (reference sequence). DNA for the CDR3: TGCAGTGCTAGAGTAATGTGGGGACTAGCGGGGGACCTCATCTTC. Translation gives CSARVMWGLAGDLIF.

This clonotype was recorded at least ten times. The chain joins TRBV6-6 to TRBJ1-1; D is ambiguous. V was clipped by 8 bases and J by 1 base, with 11 bases between them. CDR3 length: 13 amino acids. CDR1 and CDR2 (germline): MNHNY, SVGAGI (reference sequence). CDR3: CASRVRENTEAFF. CDR3 DNA sequence: TGTGCCAGCCGGGTGCGGGAGAACACTGAAGCTTTCTTT.

CDR3 DNA: TGCAGCGTAGTACAAGGCGGTTCACCCCTCCACTTT. Protein product: CSVVQGGSPLHF. The chain employs TRBV29-1 and TRBJ1-6; D ambiguous. V was shortened by 6 bases and J by 9 bases, with 12 bases between the two germline ends. The germline CDR1 and CDR2 sequences are SQVTM and ANQGSEA. The CDR3 has 12 amino acids.